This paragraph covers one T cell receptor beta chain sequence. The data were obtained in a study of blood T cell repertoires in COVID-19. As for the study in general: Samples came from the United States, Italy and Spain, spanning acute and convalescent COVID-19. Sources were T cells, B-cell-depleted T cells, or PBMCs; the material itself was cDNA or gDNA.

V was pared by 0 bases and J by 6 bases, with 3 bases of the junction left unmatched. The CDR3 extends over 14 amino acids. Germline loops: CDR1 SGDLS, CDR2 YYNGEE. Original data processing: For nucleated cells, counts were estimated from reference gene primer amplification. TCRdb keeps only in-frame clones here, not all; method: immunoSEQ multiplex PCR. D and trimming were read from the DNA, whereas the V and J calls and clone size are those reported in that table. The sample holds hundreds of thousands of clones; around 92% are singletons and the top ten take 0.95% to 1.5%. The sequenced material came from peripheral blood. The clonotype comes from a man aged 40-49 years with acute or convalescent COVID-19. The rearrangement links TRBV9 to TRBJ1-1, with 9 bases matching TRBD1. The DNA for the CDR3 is TGTGCCAGCAGCGTAGTAAGACAGGGGGCTGAAGCTTTCTTT. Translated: CASSVVRQGAEAFF.